Sequencing of this T cell receptor (beta chain) was carried out in a study of cytomegalovirus exposure and HLA in healthy donors. Germline CDR1 and CDR2: MNHEY and SVGAGI. V lost 0 bases to trimming and J lost 4 bases; unmatched junction nucleotides: 5. The CDR3 has 15 residues. Study observations and caveats: Earlier analysis looked at TCR beta V segments, and most were productive about 87% or about 30% of the time. TCR beta V- and J-gene trimming was later associated with a missense DCLRE1C variant.

About this clone itself: The antigen remains unidentified.

It was with 60 Vbeta and 13 Jbeta primers that the PCR ran. Sequencing was performed with immunoSEQ multiplex PCR; in TCRdb, only in-frame clones are kept and a portion is missing. The sample yields over 90,000 clones, about 60% seen once. Specimen: PBMCs. The chain employs TRBV6-5 and TRBJ2-5, with 7 bases aligning to TRBD2. The TCR comes from a human donor in good health. CDR3 in DNA: TGTGCCAGCAGTTACTCAGGACTAGTGGGAGAGACCCAGTACTTC. Protein product: CASSYSGLVGETQYF.